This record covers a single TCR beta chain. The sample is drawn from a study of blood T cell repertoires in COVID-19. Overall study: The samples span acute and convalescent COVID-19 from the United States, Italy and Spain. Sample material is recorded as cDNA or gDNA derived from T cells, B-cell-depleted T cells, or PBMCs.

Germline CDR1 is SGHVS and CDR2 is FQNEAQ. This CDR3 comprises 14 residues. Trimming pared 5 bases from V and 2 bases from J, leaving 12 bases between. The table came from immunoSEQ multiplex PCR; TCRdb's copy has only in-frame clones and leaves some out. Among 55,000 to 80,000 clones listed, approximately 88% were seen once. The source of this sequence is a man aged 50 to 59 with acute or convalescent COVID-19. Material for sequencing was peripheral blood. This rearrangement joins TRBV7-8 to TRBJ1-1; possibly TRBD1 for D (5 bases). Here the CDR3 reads CASSAGGFNTEAFF. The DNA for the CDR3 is TGTGCCAGCAGCGCCGGGGGATTCAACACTGAAGCTTTCTTT.